This T cell receptor (beta chain) was recovered during a study of blood T cell repertoires in COVID-19. Whole-study context: Nucleic acid was either cDNA or gDNA, and it came from T cells, B-cell-depleted T cells, or PBMCs.

This clone came up a few times. Study processing details: Reference gene primer amplification yielded estimated nucleated cell counts. Produced via immunoSEQ multiplex PCR; TCRdb's table is partial and in-frame only. V and J calls and clone size follow that table, whereas D and trimming were derived from the DNA. The sample consists of fewer than 250,000 clones, 80% to 90% of them appearing once. The sample taken for sequencing was peripheral blood. The clonotype originates from a woman between 45 and 65 years old with acute or convalescent COVID-19.

The CDR3 protein is CASSFNRDTEAFF. DNA for the CDR3: TGCGCCAGCAGTTTTAACAGGGACACTGAAGCTTTCTTT. The chain carries TRBV10-1 and TRBJ1-1, with D possibly TRBD1 on 6 matching bases. Germline loops: CDR1 WNHNN, CDR2 SYGVQD (reference sequence). Trimming removed 5 bases from V and 3 bases from J, with 10 bases in between. This CDR3 region has 13 residues.